Included here is one TCR beta chain sequence, with context. During its preparation, the TCRbeta library received unique molecular identifiers. MiXCR was run by TCRdb on the PCR reads, yielding one entry per CDR3 protein. The sample consists of about 410,000 distinct CDR3 sequences, around 21% of them appearing once. These data come from a study of T-cell reconstitution after alpha-beta-depleted transplantation in children. Germline CDR1 DFQATT, CDR2 SNEGSKA (reference sequence). CDR3 length: 15 residues. The V gene end was trimmed by 5 bases and the J gene end by 2 bases; junction bases not matched to a gene: 8.

This TCR was recovered from a human donor who donated a stem cell graft to a child with acute myeloid leukemia. The source material was PBMCs from the stem cell graft donor, sampled from the stem cell graft. V usage is TRBV20-1 and J usage is TRBJ2-1; TRBD2 agrees at 8 bases. The CDR3 is CSAPQGLAAYNEQFF. The CDR3 DNA reads as TGCAGTGCTCCACAAGGACTAGCAGCCTACAATGAGCAGTTCTTC.